This is a list of T cell receptor beta chains from one sample in a study of T cell responses to AZD1222 COVID-19 vaccine. Only in-frame clones appear in the TCRdb table, and some are missing; sequencing was by immunoSEQ multiplex PCR. This sample has under 150,000 clones, with 90% found just once. The material was peripheral blood, obtained 28 days after the second AZD1222 dose. These receptors were obtained from an adult who received the AZD1222 COVID-19 vaccine. CDR3s include the opening cysteine and the closing phenylalanine or tryptophan. D genes are given only for firm matches. Clone sizes are given selectively: once, few, many, or a class where the clone is expanded.

clone size,V gene,J gene,D gene,CDR3 DNA,CDR3 protein
.,TRBV19,TRBJ2-3,.,TGTGCCAGTAGTATAGGGAACTTAGATACGCAGTATTTT,CASSIGNLDTQYF
.,TRBV10-3,TRBJ1-3,.,TGTGCCATCAGTGAGTCGACGTTGGTGGGGAGATACACCATATATTTT,CAISESTLVGRYTIYF
.,TRBV4-3,TRBJ2-3,TRBD2,TGCGCCAGCAGCCAAGATGTAGCGGGAGCAGATACGCAGTATTTT,CASSQDVAGADTQYF
.,TRBV30,TRBJ1-2,.,TGTGCCTTAGTTCGTAATATCTATGGCTACACCTTC,CALVRNIYGYTF
.,TRBV2,TRBJ1-5,TRBD1,TGTGCCAGCAGAACAGGGGGTAGCAATCAGCCCCAGCATTTT,CASRTGGSNQPQHF
.,TRBV21-1,TRBJ1-1,.,TGTGCCAGCAGCAAAGGTGTAAGAGGGGCCCCTACCTACCATAACACTGAAGCTTTCTTT,CASSKGVRGAPTYHNTEAFF
few,TRBV30,TRBJ1-1,TRBD1,TGTGCCTGGAGGGTCACAGGGGGGAACACTGAAGCTTTCTTT,CAWRVTGGNTEAFF
.,TRBV28,TRBJ1-6,.,TGTGCCAGCAGTTACGGGGTGGTTTCACCCCTCCACTTT,CASSYGVVSPLHF
.,TRBV3-1/TRBV3-2,TRBJ2-5,TRBD2,TGTGCCAGCACCCTTGCCCGGGAGGGGGCCCAGTACTTC,CASTLAREGAQYF
.,TRBV6-5,TRBJ2-3,TRBD2,TGTGCCGGGAGCGGGAGGGCCAGAGATACGCAGTATTTT,CAGSGRARDTQYF
.,TRBV30,TRBJ2-1,TRBD2,TGTGCCTGGAGGAGGACTAGCGGCCTCTCGTCCTACAATGAGCAGTTCTTC,CAWRRTSGLSSYNEQFF
once,TRBV19,TRBJ1-2,.,TGTGCCAGTATAAACTATTCTACGGGGGCGGGCTATGGCTACACCTTC,CASINYSTGAGYGYTF
.,TRBV30,TRBJ2-1,.,TGTGCCTGGAGTGTTCGAGCCGGGACATTCCCCTACAATGAGCAGTTCTTC,CAWSVRAGTFPYNEQFF
.,TRBV7-8,TRBJ2-7,.,TGTGCCAGCAGCCGAGCGCCCTCACAGGGTCCCTACGAGCAGTACTTC,CASSRAPSQGPYEQYF
.,TRBV27,TRBJ1-2,TRBD1,TGTGCCAGCAGTCCGACCGGGACAGGGCCCCCTACTACCTTC,CASSPTGTGPPTTF
.,TRBV18,TRBJ1-1,TRBD1,TGTGCCAGCTCACCTGCTACACAGGGGGTTGAAGCTTTCTTT,CASSPATQGVEAFF
.,TRBV18,TRBJ1-2,.,TGTGCCAGCTCACCAGTCGAGAACTATGGCTACACCTTC,CASSPVENYGYTF
.,TRBV29-1,TRBJ2-7,.,TGCAGCGTCGAACAAGCCGCTTCGGAGTACGAGCAGTACTTC,CSVEQAASEYEQYF
.,TRBV7-9,TRBJ1-5,.,TGTGCCAGCAGCAAATACTTGGGGCGGGGGGCCGTTAATCAGCCCCAGCATTTT,CASSKYLGRGAVNQPQHF
.,TRBV10-1,TRBJ2-1,TRBD1,TGCGCCAGCAGTACCGGGACAGGCAAGAATGAGCAGTTCTTC,CASSTGTGKNEQFF
.,TRBV29-1,TRBJ2-7,TRBD2,TGCAGCGTCGATAGCGGGAGGGCCGAGCAGTACTTC,CSVDSGRAEQYF
once,TRBV28,TRBJ2-1,TRBD2,TGTGCCAGCAGTTCCCCGGGTGGACGGGGGGGCTCGAATACAAACCATGAGCAGTTCTTC,CASSSPGGRGGSNTNHEQFF
.,TRBV12-2,TRBJ1-3,.,TGTGCAAGTCGCTTCAGTATCACTTCTGGAAACACCATATATTTT,CASRFSITSGNTIYF
.,TRBV5-6,TRBJ1-1,.,TGTGCCAGCAGCTTGGGGGGAGGCACTGAAGCTTTCTTT,CASSLGGGTEAFF
.,TRBV27,TRBJ1-2,.,TGTGCCAGCAGTCTAAGACAGTCCCACTATGGCTACACCTTC,CASSLRQSHYGYTF
.,TRBV18,TRBJ2-1,.,TGTGCCAGCTCACCACAGGGGGGAGGGCTAAATGAGCAGTTCTTC,CASSPQGGGLNEQFF
.,TRBV10-3,TRBJ1-6,.,TGTGCCATAATCACCAAACCCGATTCACCCCTCCACTTT,CAIITKPDSPLHF